This entry lists 32 T cell receptor beta chains sequenced from one sample in a study of beta chain features in type 1 diabetes. Sequenced material consisted of expressed TCRB transcripts (all of the isolated RNA was reverse transcribed). The assay was immunoSEQ multiplex PCR, and TCRdb's table has in-frame clones only and misses some. The data hold roughly 230,000 clones, with over 9.5% observed a single time. The sample comprised naive CD4+ T cells from blood. The receptor source for this set is a woman younger than 35 in good health.

This clone has a handful of counts. The gene calls are TRBV7-9 and TRBJ2-2; D possibly corresponds to TRBD2 (6 bases). The ends were cut back, 11 bases at V and 8 bases at J, with 18 bases in the middle. This CDR3 is built from 13 residues. CDR1 is SEHNR, CDR2 FQNEAQ, per germline (reference sequence). The CDR3 DNA reads TGTGCCGCAGTGATCGGAGGGCCAGGGGAGCTGTTTTTT. Protein: CAAVIGGPGELFF.

This clone has only a few counts. The chain employs TRBV10-3 and TRBJ1-1; D possibly corresponds to TRBD1 (6 bases). Trimming cost V 2 bases and J 5 bases, with 12 bases left between them. Germline CDR1 ENHRY, CDR2 SYGVKD. The CDR3 extends over 14 amino acids. The CDR3 DNA sequence: TGTGCCATCAGTGAGGACAGGCCGGGAACTGAAGCTTTCTTT. Protein product: CAISEDRPGTEAFF.

V is TRBV5-1 and J is TRBJ2-3, with D perhaps matching TRBD1 (5 bases). V dropped 4 bases and J dropped 4 bases, with 13 bases sitting between them. The CDR3 has 14 residues. Germline CDR1 and CDR2: SGHRS and YFSETQ. The CDR3 nucleotides read TGCGCCAGCAGCGCCAATGGGGCGGCAGATACGCAGTATTTT. It codes for CASSANGAADTQYF.

The chain couples TRBV14 to TRBJ2-5, with D tentatively TRBD2 (6 bases). Per the germline V gene, CDR1 is SGHDN and CDR2 is FVKESK. The CDR3 totals 16 residues. Deletions cut 4 bases from V and 6 bases from J, with 21 bases between. Written as DNA, the CDR3 is TGTGCCAGCAGCCCGCGGTGGCGGGACCCGGTTAAGACCCAGTACTTC. Encoded protein: CASSPRWRDPVKTQYF.

The genes are TRBV4-1 and TRBJ2-7, with D tentatively TRBD1 (5 bases). Germline CDR1 is MGHRA and CDR2 is YSYEKL. The CDR3 consists of 15 residues. V gave up 0 bases and J gave up 3 bases, with 12 bases separating them. The CDR3 nucleotides read TGCGCCAGCAGCCAAGATCAAGTACAGGTCTACGAGCAGTACTTC. It encodes CASSQDQVQVYEQYF.

The rearrangement uses TRBV6-5 and TRBJ2-1, with TRBD1 as a possible D gene (6 bases). Trimming pared 1 base from V and 6 bases from J, leaving 13 bases between. Germline loops: CDR1 MNHEY, CDR2 SVGAGI. This CDR3 region has 15 residues. The CDR3 loop reads CASSYWAGDRNEQFF. DNA of the CDR3: TGTGCCAGCAGTTACTGGGCAGGGGATCGCAATGAGCAGTTCTTC.

This clone has a handful of counts. The J gene is TRBJ2-4, the V gene TRBV21-1; the DNA was not compared with TRBD2, the D call given in the table. TRBV21-1 is flagged as a pseudogene. CDR3 length equals 17 residues. The CDR3 reads CASRTGGATLAKNIQYF. The DNA of the CDR3 is TGTGCCAGCAGGACCGGGGGGGCGACCCTAGCCAAAAACATTCAGTACTTC.

V gene TRBV6-1 combines with J gene TRBJ1-1, with 11 positions matching TRBD1. CDR1 MNHNS and CDR2 SASEGT come from the germline V gene. This CDR3 spans 15 amino acids. With 5 bases clipped from V and 6 bases from J, the junction kept 8 bases outside the gene matches. The CDR3 region is CASSPRTGGFAEAFF. DNA of the CDR3: TGTGCCAGCAGTCCACGGACAGGGGGCTTTGCTGAAGCTTTCTTT.

A few counts support this clone. V gene TRBV30 combines with J gene TRBJ1-2; 7 bases map to TRBD1. V trimming: 0 bases; J trimming: 4 bases; junction bases outside the gene matches: 5. Per germline, CDR1 GTSNPN and CDR2 SVGIG (reference sequence). The CDR3 consists of 14 residues. The CDR3 sequence is CAWSVRDSSYGYTF. The CDR3 region has the DNA TGTGCCTGGAGTGTCCGGGACAGCAGCTATGGCTACACCTTC. Looking up the rest from reference TRBV30 and TRBJ1-2 gives the full variable domain: SQTIHQWPATLVQPVGSPLSLECTVEGTSNPNLYWYRQAAGRGLQLLFYSVGIGQISSEVPQNLSASRPQDRQFILSSKKLLLSDSGFYLCAWSVRDSSYGYTFGSGTRLTVV.

The rearrangement links TRBV5-1 to TRBJ2-7, with 11 bases lining up with TRBD2. The CDR3 loop spans 15 amino acids. The V and J ends lost 3 bases and 2 bases, in that order; junction bases with no gene match: 4. CDR1 and CDR2 (germline): SGHRS, YFSETQ. The CDR3 bases are TGCGCCAGCAGCTCGATACTAGCGGGGGCCTACGAGCAGTACTTC. The encoded protein is CASSSILAGAYEQYF.

The CDR3 DNA reads as TGTGCCAGCAGCCTTACCGCCGGGGGGGGCTACACCTTC. It encodes CASSLTAGGGYTF. The chain joins TRBV9 to TRBJ1-2; a possible D gene is TRBD1 (5 bases). Trimming cost V 4 bases and J 8 bases, with 15 bases left between them. The CDR3 has 13 amino acids. Germline CDR1 reads SGDLS; CDR2 reads YYNGEE.

A few counts support this clone. The chain uses TRBV23-1 and TRBJ1-2; 7 positions match TRBD1. TRBV23-1 is placed among ORFs of uncertain function. V lost 4 bases, J lost 2 bases, and 16 bases stayed unmatched. The CDR3 loop spans 18 amino acids. CDR3 residues: CASSPPPFDRVANYGYTF. CDR3 nucleotides: TGCGCCAGCAGTCCTCCCCCCTTCGACAGGGTGGCGAACTATGGCTACACCTTC.

This clone was seen a handful of times. The chain joins TRBV30 to TRBJ1-4, with 7 bases aligning to TRBD1. The V segment lost 8 bases and the J segment 8 bases; nucleotides outside the gene matches: 11. Germline V CDR1 and CDR2: GTSNPN, SVGIG (reference sequence). The CDR3 is made up of 13 amino acids. The CDR3, as DNA: TGTGCCGTAGCTCGGGACAGCCGCGAAAAACTGTTTTTT. It codes for CAVARDSREKLFF. The whole variable domain, remainder taken from reference TRBV30 and TRBJ1-4, is SQTIHQWPATLVQPVGSPLSLECTVEGTSNPNLYWYRQAAGRGLQLLFYSVGIGQISSEVPQNLSASRPQDRQFILSSKKLLLSDSGFYLCAVARDSREKLFFGSGTQLSVL.

The V and J genes are TRBV19 and TRBJ1-5; D ambiguous. Trimming shortened V by 5 bases and J by 0 bases, and 5 bases separated the two germline ends. CDR3 length: 13 amino acids. From germline, CDR1 is LNHDA and CDR2 SQIVND (reference sequence). CDR3 nucleotides: TGTGCCAGTAGTTTACATAGCAATCAGCCCCAGCATTTT. Its protein is CASSLHSNQPQHF. Full variable domain (outside the CDR3, taken from reference TRBV19 and TRBJ1-5): DGGITQSPKYLFRKEGQNVTLSCEQNLNHDAMYWYRQDPGQGLRLIYYSQIVNDFQKGDIAEGYSVSREKKESFPLTVTSAQKNPTAFYLCASSLHSNQPQHFGDGTRLSIL.

This clone was detected once. The chain joins TRBV5-4 to TRBJ2-7; 14 nucleotides line up with TRBD2. The length of the CDR3 is 15 residues. The V gene's germline CDR1 is SGHNT and CDR2 YYREEE (reference sequence). With V trimmed by 4 bases and J by 6 bases, 6 bases remained unmatched. The CDR3 DNA follows: TGTGCCAGCAGCCTTGGGACTAGCGGGAGCCGCGAGCAGTACTTC. Protein: CASSLGTSGSREQYF.

This clone has only a few counts. The J gene is TRBJ1-2, the V gene TRBV9; D may be TRBD1 (6 bases). Germline V CDR1 and CDR2: SGDLS, YYNGEE. Deletions cut 0 bases from V and 6 bases from J, with 18 bases between. The CDR3 extends over 16 amino acids. The CDR3 DNA sequence: TGTGCCAGCAGCGTAGCTCATATAACAGGGCAAGATGGCTACACCTTC. The encoded protein is CASSVAHITGQDGYTF.

A few counts support this clone. V gene TRBV5-4 combines with J gene TRBJ2-1, with unresolved D. V dropped 4 bases and J dropped 6 bases, with 11 bases sitting between them. CDR1 is SGHNT, CDR2 YYREEE, per germline (reference sequence). This CDR3 has 13 residues. Here the CDR3 reads CASSASIANEQFF. The CDR3 nucleotides are TGTGCCAGCAGCGCCTCGATAGCCAATGAGCAGTTCTTC. Combining the CDR3 with reference TRBV5-4 and TRBJ2-1 gives the whole variable domain ETGVTQSPTHLIKTRGQQVTLRCSSQSGHNTVSWYQQALGQGPQFIFQYYREEENGRGNFPPRFSGLQFPNYSSELNVNALELDDSALYLCASSASIANEQFFGPGTRLTVL.

The gene calls are TRBV6-1 and TRBJ1-2; D remains ambiguous. This CDR3 is 14 amino acids long. CDR1 is MNHNS and CDR2 is SASEGT in the germline V gene. Trimming took 4 bases from V and 4 from J, leaving 13 bases between them. The CDR3: CASSGQVPRYGYTF. Here the CDR3 DNA reads TGTGCCAGCAGTGGCCAGGTCCCCCGCTATGGCTACACCTTC.

This clone was detected a few times. This chain joins TRBV2 and TRBJ2-2, with D possibly being TRBD2 (5 bases). Trimming pared 7 bases from V and 1 base from J, leaving 10 bases between. The CDR3 is 14 amino acids. CDR1 is SNHLY and CDR2 is FYNNEI in the germline V gene. The CDR3 protein is CASTGLRNTGELFF. The CDR3 coding sequence is TGTGCCAGCACCGGACTTCGGAACACCGGGGAGCTGTTTTTT.

This clone was seen only a few times. The rearrangement links TRBV30 to TRBJ1-6; TRBD1 matches at 10 bases. This CDR3 is built from 15 residues. With V trimmed by 4 bases and J by 7 bases, 7 bases remained unmatched. Germline V gene lookup returns CDR1 GTSNPN and CDR2 SVGIG (reference sequence). The CDR3 sequence is CAWTDRGQGNSPLHF. The CDR3 bases are TGTGCCTGGACTGACCGGGGACAGGGGAATTCACCCCTCCACTTT.

The V call is TRBV27, the J call TRBJ2-7; TRBD1 agrees at 7 bases. CDR1 MNHEY and CDR2 SMNVEV come from the germline V gene (reference sequence). V gave up 5 bases and J gave up 6 bases; unmatched junction bases: 10. The CDR3 is 14 amino acids. This CDR3 reads CASSRQGISFEQYF. CDR3 sequence (DNA): TGTGCCAGCAGTCGACAGGGTATAAGTTTCGAGCAGTACTTC.

The genes are TRBV18 and TRBJ2-1; D unclear. CDR3 length: 15 amino acids. The ends were cut back, 0 bases at V and 3 bases at J, with 9 bases in the middle. CDR1 and CDR2 from the germline V gene are KGHSH and LQKENI. The CDR3 DNA reads TGTGCCAGCTCACCACCGTCTAGAATCTACAATGAGCAGTTCTTC. Encoded protein: CASSPPSRIYNEQFF.

This chain joins TRBV5-1 and TRBJ2-5, with TRBD1 matching over 7 bases. Losses at the gene ends were 7 bases for V and 5 bases for J; bases not matched to a gene: 14. Germline V gene data show CDR1 as SGHRS and CDR2 as YFSETQ. The CDR3 is 15 amino acids. CDR3 loop: CASLLTGVSGETQYF. The CDR3, as DNA: TGCGCCAGCCTTCTTACAGGGGTGTCCGGGGAGACCCAGTACTTC.

This clone occurred a few times. The genes are TRBV29-1 and TRBJ1-1, with D perhaps TRBD1 (5 bases). Trimming left V 7 bases short and J 0 bases short, with 18 bases between. CDR1 and CDR2 from the germline V gene are SQVTM and ANQGSEA. The length of the CDR3 is 15 residues. As DNA, the CDR3 is TGCAGCGCCACCCCCCAGGGTAGGTTGAACACTGAAGCTTTCTTT. Translated: CSATPQGRLNTEAFF.

This chain links TRBV10-3 with TRBJ1-2; the D gene is possibly TRBD1 (5 bases). Per the germline V gene, CDR1 is ENHRY and CDR2 is SYGVKD. Trimming took off 5 bases at V and 1 base at J, with 14 bases between the two ends. The CDR3 runs 15 residues. CDR3: CAISKTVRDNYGYTF. CDR3 sequence (DNA): TGTGCCATCAGTAAGACAGTACGAGATAACTATGGCTACACCTTC.

In nucleotides, the CDR3 is TGTGCCAGCACTCACCCCCCCAGGGCCTGGGGGACTAGCGACACCGGGGAGCTGTTTTTT. Its translation is CASTHPPRAWGTSDTGELFF. The chain combines TRBV28 with TRBJ2-2; 10 bases fit TRBD2. This CDR3 has 20 amino acids. CDR1 and CDR2 (germline): MDHEN, SYDVKM. V lost 7 bases and J lost 3; bases outside the gene matches: 20. The full variable domain, rest sourced from reference TRBV28 and TRBJ2-2, is DVKVTQSSRYLVKRTGEKVFLECVQDMDHENMFWYRQDPGLGLRLIYFSYDVKMKEKGDIPEGYSVSREKKERFSLILESASTNQTSMYLCASTHPPRAWGTSDTGELFFGEGSRLTVL.

This clone has just a few counts. The J gene is TRBJ2-3, the V gene TRBV2; D is perhaps TRBD1 (6 bases). The CDR3 is 18 amino acids. Trimming shortened V by 6 bases and J by 4 bases, and 26 bases separated the two germline ends. Germline CDR1 and CDR2: SNHLY and FYNNEI. The CDR3 is CASRPKAGTYKGADTQYF. In nucleotides, the CDR3 is TGTGCCAGCAGACCCAAGGCAGGGACATACAAGGGTGCAGATACGCAGTATTTT.

The chain couples TRBV15 to TRBJ2-7; TRBD2 agrees at 7 bases. Losses at the gene ends were 5 bases for V and 4 bases for J; bases not matched to a gene: 5. The CDR3 extends over 13 amino acids. Germline CDR1 reads LNHNV; CDR2 reads YYDKDF (reference sequence). Here the CDR3 reads CATSFGGEYEQYF. Written as DNA, the CDR3 is TGTGCCACCAGCTTTGGGGGGGAGTACGAGCAGTACTTC.

The chain employs TRBV5-1 and TRBJ2-2; D is ambiguous. Germline loops: CDR1 SGHRS, CDR2 YFSETQ. The CDR3 consists of 15 residues. Trimming took off 4 bases at V and 4 bases at J, with 14 bases between the two ends. The CDR3 protein is CASSHSRLSTGELFF. The CDR3 region has the DNA TGCGCCAGCAGCCACTCCCGACTTAGCACCGGGGAGCTGTTTTTT.

The gene calls are TRBV5-1 and TRBJ2-5; 8 bases match TRBD1. The V and J ends lost 4 bases and 1 base, in that order; junction bases with no gene match: 6. Germline CDR1 is SGHRS and CDR2 is YFSETQ. The CDR3 is 15 residues long. The chain's CDR3 is CASSPSGGSQETQYF. The DNA of the CDR3 is TGCGCCAGCAGCCCCTCAGGGGGCTCCCAAGAGACCCAGTACTTC.

The rearrangement uses TRBV15 and TRBJ2-1; possible D gene TRBD2, 5 bases. The germline V and J ends were trimmed by 4 bases and 8 bases, with 12 bases remaining between them. The CDR3 runs 13 residues. Germline V gene data show CDR1 as LNHNV and CDR2 as YYDKDF (reference sequence). DNA for the CDR3: TGTGCCACCAGCATCAATCAGAGGGATGAGCAGTTCTTC. This sequence encodes CATSINQRDEQFF.

This clone was seen a handful of times. The DNA for the CDR3 is TGTGCCAGCTCACCATTCCTTGGGACAGGGGGCACTAACACTGAAGCTTTCTTT. Translating it yields CASSPFLGTGGTNTEAFF. The V call is TRBV18, the J call TRBJ1-1; TRBD1 aligns across 12 bases. V dropped 2 bases and J dropped 2; count of bases not matched to a gene: 9. Per the germline V gene, CDR1 is KGHSH and CDR2 is LQKENI. The CDR3 is 18 amino acids.